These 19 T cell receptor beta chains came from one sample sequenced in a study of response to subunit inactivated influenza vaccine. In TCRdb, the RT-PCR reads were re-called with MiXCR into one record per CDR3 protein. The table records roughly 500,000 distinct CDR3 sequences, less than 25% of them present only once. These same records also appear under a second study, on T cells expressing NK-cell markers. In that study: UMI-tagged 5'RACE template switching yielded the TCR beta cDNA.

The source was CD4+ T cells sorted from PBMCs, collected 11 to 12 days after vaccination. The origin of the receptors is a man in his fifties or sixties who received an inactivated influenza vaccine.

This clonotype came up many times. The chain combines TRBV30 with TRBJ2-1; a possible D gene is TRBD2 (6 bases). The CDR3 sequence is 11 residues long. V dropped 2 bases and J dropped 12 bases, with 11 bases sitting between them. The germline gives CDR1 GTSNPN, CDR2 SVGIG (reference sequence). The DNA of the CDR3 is TGTGCCTGGAGTAAGACTAGAAGGCAGTTCTTC. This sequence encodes CAWSKTRRQFF.

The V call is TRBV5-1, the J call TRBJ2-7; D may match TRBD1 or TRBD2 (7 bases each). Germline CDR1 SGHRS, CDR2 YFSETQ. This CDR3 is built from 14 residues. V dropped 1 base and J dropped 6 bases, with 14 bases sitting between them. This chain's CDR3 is CASSLYRGGSEQYF. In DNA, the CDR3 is TGCGCCAGCAGCTTGTACAGGGGAGGGAGCGAGCAGTACTTC.

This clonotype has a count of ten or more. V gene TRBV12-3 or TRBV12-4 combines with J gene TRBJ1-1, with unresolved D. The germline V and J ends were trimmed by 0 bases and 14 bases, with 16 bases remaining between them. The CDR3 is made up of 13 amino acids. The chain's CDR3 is CASSLAGFFPQFF. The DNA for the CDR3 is TGTGCCAGCAGTTTAGCGGGGTTCTTCCCGCAGTTCTTT.

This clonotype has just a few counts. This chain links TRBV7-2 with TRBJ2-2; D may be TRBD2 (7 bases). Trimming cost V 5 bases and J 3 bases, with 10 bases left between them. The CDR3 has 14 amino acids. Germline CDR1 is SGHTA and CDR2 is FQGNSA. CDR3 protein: CASSGGAHTGELFF. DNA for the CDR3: TGTGCCAGCAGCGGGGGGGCTCACACCGGGGAGCTGTTTTTT.

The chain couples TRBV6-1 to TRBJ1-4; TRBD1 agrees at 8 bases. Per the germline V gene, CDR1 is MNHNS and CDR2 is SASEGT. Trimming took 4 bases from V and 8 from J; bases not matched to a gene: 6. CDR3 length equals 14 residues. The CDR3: CASSAPGGFEKLFF. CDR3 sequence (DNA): TGTGCCAGCAGTGCGCCAGGGGGCTTCGAAAAACTGTTTTTT.

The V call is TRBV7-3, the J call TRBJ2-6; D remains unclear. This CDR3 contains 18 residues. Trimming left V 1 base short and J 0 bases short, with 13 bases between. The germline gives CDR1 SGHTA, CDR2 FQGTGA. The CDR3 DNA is TGTGCCAGCAGCTTAAACCAGTTCTCCTACTCTGGGGCCAACGTCCTGACTTTC. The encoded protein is CASSLNQFSYSGANVLTF.

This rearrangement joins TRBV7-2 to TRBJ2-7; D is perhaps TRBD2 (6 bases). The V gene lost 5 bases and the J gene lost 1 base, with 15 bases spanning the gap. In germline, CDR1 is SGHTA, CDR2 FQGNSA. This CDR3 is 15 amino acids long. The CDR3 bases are TGTGCCAGCAGCCCCCCCGGTGGAGGGTCCTACGAGCAGTACTTC. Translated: CASSPPGGGSYEQYF.

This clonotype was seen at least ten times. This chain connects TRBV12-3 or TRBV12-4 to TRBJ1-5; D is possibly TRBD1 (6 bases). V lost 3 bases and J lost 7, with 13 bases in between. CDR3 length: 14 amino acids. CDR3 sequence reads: CASSFGGAEQPQHF. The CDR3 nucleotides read TGTGCCAGCAGTTTTGGGGGGGCGGAACAGCCCCAGCATTTT.

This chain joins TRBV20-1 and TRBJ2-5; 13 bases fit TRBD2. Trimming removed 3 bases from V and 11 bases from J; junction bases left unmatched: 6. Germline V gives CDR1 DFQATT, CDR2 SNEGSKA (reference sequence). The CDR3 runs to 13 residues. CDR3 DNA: TGCAGTGCTAGTGAGACTAGCGGGAGGTTTCAGTACTTC. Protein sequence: CSASETSGRFQYF.

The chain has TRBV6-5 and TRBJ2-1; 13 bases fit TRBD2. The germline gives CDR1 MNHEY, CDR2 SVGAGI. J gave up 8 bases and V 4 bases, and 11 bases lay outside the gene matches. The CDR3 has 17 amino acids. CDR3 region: CASSSLGTSGADDEQFF. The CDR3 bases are TGTGCCAGCAGTTCCCTTGGGACTAGCGGGGCCGATGATGAGCAGTTCTTC.

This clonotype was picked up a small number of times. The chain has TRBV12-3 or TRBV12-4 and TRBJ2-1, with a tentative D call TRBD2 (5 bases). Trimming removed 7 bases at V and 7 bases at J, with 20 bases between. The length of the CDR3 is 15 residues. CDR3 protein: CASTTTPRVGNEQFF. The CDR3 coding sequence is TGTGCCAGCACCACGACCCCGAGGGTGGGAAATGAGCAGTTCTTC.

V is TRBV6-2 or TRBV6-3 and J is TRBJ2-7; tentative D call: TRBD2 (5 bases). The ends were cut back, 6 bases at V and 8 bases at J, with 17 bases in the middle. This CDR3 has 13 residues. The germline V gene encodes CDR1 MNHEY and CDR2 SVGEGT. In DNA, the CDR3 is TGTGCCAGCAGCGTTCCCGGGGTGAGGAAGCAGTACTTC. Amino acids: CASSVPGVRKQYF.

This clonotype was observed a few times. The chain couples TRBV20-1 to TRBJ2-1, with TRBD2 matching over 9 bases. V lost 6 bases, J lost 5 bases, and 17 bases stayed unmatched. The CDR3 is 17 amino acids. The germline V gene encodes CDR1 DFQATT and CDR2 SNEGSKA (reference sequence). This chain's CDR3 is CSAPSRLAGGHDNEQFF. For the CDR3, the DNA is TGCAGTGCCCCCTCTCGCCTTGCGGGAGGGCACGACAATGAGCAGTTCTTC.

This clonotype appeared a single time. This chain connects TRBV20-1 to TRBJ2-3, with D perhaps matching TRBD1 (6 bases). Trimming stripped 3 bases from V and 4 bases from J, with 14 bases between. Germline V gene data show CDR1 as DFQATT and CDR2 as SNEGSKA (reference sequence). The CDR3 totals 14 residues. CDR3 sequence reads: CSASVHRDADTQYF. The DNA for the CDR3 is TGCAGTGCTAGCGTTCACAGGGACGCAGATACGCAGTATTTT.

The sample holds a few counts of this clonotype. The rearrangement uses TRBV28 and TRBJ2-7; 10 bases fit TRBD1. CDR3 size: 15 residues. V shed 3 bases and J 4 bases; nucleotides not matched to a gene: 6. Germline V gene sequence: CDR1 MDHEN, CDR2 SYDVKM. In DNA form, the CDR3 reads TGTGCCAGCAGTTTTGGGGGGACAGGGGTTTACGAGCAGTACTTC. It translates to CASSFGGTGVYEQYF.

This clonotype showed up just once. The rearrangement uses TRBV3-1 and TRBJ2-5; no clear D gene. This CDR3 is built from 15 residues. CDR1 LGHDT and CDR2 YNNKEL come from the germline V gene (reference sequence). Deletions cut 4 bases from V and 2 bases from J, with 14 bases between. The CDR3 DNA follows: TGTGCCAGCAGCCCTCTCGGGTTCAGACAAGAGACCCAGTACTTC. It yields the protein CASSPLGFRQETQYF.

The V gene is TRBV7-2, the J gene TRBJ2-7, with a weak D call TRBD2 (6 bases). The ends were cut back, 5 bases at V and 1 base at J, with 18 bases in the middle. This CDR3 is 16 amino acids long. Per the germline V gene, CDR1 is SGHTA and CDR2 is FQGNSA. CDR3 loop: CASSHGRLAFSYEQYF. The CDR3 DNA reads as TGTGCCAGCAGCCACGGGCGGCTAGCGTTTTCCTACGAGCAGTACTTC.

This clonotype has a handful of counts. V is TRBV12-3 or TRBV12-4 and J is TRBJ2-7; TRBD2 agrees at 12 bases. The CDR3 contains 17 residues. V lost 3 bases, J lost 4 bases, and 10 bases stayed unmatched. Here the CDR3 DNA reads TGTGCCAGCAGTTTCCGAAGGCTAGCGGGAGGGCTGTACGAGCAGTACTTC. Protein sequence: CASSFRRLAGGLYEQYF.

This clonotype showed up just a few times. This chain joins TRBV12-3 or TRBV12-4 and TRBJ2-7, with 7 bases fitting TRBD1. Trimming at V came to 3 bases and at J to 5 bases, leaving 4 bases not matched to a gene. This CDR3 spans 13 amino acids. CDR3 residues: CASSLSTGDEQYF. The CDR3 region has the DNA TGTGCCAGCAGTTTGTCCACAGGGGACGAGCAGTACTTC.